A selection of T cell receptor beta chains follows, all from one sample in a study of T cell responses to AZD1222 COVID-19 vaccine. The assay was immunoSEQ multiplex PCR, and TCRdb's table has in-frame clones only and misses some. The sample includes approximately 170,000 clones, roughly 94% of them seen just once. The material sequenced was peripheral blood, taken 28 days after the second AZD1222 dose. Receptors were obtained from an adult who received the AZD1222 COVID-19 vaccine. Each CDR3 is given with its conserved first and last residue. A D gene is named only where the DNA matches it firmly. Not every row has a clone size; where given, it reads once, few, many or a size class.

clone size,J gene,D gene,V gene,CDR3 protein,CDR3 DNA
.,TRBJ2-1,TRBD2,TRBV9,CASSGLAGGGEQFF,TGTGCCAGCAGCGGACTAGCGGGAGGTGGTGAGCAGTTCTTC
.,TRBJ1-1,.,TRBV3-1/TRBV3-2,CASSQGSRNTEAFF,TGTGCCAGCAGCCAAGGGTCAAGGAACACTGAAGCTTTCTTT
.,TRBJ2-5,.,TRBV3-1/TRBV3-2,CASSQRGGETQYF,TGTGCCAGCAGCCAGAGGGGTGGAGAGACCCAGTACTTC
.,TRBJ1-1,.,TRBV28,CASSSGRQTPF,TGTGCCAGCAGTTCCGGGCGTCAAACACCCTTT
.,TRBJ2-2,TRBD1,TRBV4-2,CASSHGQGAGELFF,TGTGCCAGCAGCCATGGACAGGGGGCAGGGGAGCTGTTTTTT
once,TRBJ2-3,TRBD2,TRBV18,CASSPIRGRAGDTQYF,TGTGCCAGCTCACCAATCCGCGGGAGGGCGGGGGATACGCAGTATTTT
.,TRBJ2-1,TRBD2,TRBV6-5,CASSYPGTSGGDEQFF,TGTGCCAGCAGTTACCCCGGGACTAGCGGGGGAGATGAGCAGTTCTTC
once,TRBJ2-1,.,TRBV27,CASSRAGSSYNEQFF,TGTGCCAGCAGCCGAGCGGGTAGCTCCTACAATGAGCAGTTCTTC
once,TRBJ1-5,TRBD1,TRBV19,CASSPRRTGTTARPQHF,TGTGCCAGTAGCCCGAGGAGGACAGGCACAACCGCCAGGCCCCAGCATTTT
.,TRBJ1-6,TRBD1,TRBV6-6,CASSGDREEGSPLHF,TGTGCCAGCAGTGGGGACAGGGAGGAAGGATCACCCCTCCACTTT
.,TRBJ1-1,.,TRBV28,CASSNGGANTEAFF,TGTGCCAGCAGCAATGGAGGGGCGAACACTGAAGCTTTCTTT
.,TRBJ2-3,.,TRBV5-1,CASSLYGEVDTQYF,TGCGCCAGCAGCTTGTATGGGGAGGTAGATACGCAGTATTTT
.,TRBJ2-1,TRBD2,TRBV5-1,CASSPGALAGGQEQFF,TGCGCCAGCAGCCCCGGGGCTTTAGCGGGAGGTCAAGAGCAGTTCTTC
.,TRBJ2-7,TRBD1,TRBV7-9,CASSKFGDRERGEQYF,TGTGCCAGCAGCAAGTTCGGCGACAGGGAGCGAGGGGAGCAGTACTTC
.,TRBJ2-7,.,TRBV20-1,CSASGSLGSSYEQYF,TGCAGTGCTAGTGGGAGTTTGGGGAGCTCCTACGAGCAGTACTTC
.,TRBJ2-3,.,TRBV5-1,CASSLNAGTDTQYF,TGCGCCAGCAGCTTGAATGCGGGGACAGATACGCAGTATTTT
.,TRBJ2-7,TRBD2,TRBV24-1,CATSDGTNPYSYEQYF,TGTGCCACCAGTGATGGGACTAACCCCTACTCCTACGAGCAGTACTTC
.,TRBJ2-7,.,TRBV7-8,CASRPGRAGTYEQYF,TGTGCCAGCAGGCCCGGTCGGGCAGGGACCTACGAGCAGTACTTC
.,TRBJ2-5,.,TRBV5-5,CASSLSGGQGETQYF,TGTGCCAGCAGCTTAAGTGGGGGGCAGGGCGAGACCCAGTACTTC
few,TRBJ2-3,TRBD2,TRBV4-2,CASSQDRGSGRDTQYF,TGTGCCAGCAGCCAAGATCGCGGTAGCGGGAGGGATACGCAGTATTTT
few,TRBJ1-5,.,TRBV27,CASSLSSNQPQHF,TGTGCCAGCAGTTTATCCTCTAATCAGCCCCAGCATTTT
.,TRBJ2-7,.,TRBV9,CASSAGDLDYEQYF,TGTGCCAGCAGCGCCGGGGACCTAGACTACGAGCAGTACTTC
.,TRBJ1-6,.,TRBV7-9,CASSLDSLNSPLHF,TGTGCCAGCAGCTTGGACAGCCTAAATTCACCCCTCCACTTT
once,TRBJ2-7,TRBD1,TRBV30,CAWTGGPYEQYF,TGTGCCTGGACAGGGGGCCCCTACGAGCAGTACTTC
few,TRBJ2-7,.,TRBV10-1,CARSPNLREQYF,TGCGCCAGGAGTCCTAACTTGAGGGAGCAGTACTTC
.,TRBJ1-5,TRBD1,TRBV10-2,CASSKDRGKLYSNQPQHF,TGCGCCAGCAGTAAGGACAGGGGGAAATTATATAGCAATCAGCCCCAGCATTTT
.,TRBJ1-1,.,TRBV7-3,CASSGGTEAFF,TGTGCCAGCTCCGGGGGGACTGAAGCTTTCTTT
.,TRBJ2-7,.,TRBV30,CAWSVSLLFSYEQYF,TGTGCCTGGAGTGTCTCGTTGCTTTTCTCCTACGAGCAGTACTTC
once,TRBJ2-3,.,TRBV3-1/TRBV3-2,CASSLLADTQYF,TGTGCCAGCAGCCTTTTAGCAGATACGCAGTATTTT
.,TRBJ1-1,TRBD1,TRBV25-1,CASSATGRTEAFF,TGTGCCAGCAGTGCGACAGGGAGAACTGAAGCTTTCTTT
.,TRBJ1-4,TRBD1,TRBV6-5,CASRDTGAPHEKLFF,TGTGCCAGCAGGGACACAGGGGCTCCACATGAAAAACTGTTTTTT
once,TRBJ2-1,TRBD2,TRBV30,CAFYDFSGKGRLSNEQFF,TGTGCCTTCTACGACTTTAGCGGGAAGGGGCGCTTAAGCAATGAGCAGTTCTTC
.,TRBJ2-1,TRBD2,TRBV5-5,CASSLPSGSNEQFF,TGTGCCAGCAGCTTACCTAGCGGGAGTAATGAGCAGTTCTTC
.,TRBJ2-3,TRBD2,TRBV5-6,CASSLEGRADTQYF,TGTGCCAGCAGCTTGGAAGGGAGGGCAGATACGCAGTATTTT
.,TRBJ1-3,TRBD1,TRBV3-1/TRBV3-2,CASSHAPGTGFTGNTIYF,TGTGCCAGCAGCCATGCACCCGGGACAGGGTTCACTGGAAACACCATATATTTT
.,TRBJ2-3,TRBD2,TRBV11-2,CASTPRGSGADTQYF,TGTGCCAGCACCCCGAGGGGTAGCGGGGCAGATACGCAGTATTTT
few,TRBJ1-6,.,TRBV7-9,CASSSRGGGNSPLHF,TGTGCCAGCAGCTCCCGAGGGGGGGGAAATTCACCCCTCCACTTT
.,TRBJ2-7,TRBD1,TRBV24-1,CATITRQGLSYEQYF,TGTGCCACCATCACAAGACAGGGCCTCTCCTACGAGCAGTACTTC
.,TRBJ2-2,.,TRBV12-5,CASGLFGTGELFF,TGTGCTAGTGGTTTGTTCGGGACAGGGGAGCTGTTTTTT
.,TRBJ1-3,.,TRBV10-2,CASRGGSGNTIYF,TGCGCCAGCAGAGGGGGCTCTGGAAACACCATATATTTT
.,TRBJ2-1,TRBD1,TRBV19,CASSIALWDRGVHNEQFF,TGTGCCAGTAGTATAGCCCTGTGGGACAGGGGCGTCCACAATGAGCAGTTCTTC
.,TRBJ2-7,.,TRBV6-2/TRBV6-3,CASSYPGQNYEQYF,TGTGCCAGCAGTTACCCGGGACAAAACTACGAGCAGTACTTC
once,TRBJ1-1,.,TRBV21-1,CASSKEGGGGEAFF,TGTGCCAGCAGCAAAGAGGGGGGAGGAGGTGAAGCTTTCTTT
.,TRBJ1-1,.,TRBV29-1,CSVGMENTEAFF,TGCAGCGTTGGTATGGAGAACACTGAAGCTTTCTTT
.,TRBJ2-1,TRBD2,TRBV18,CATIERGSSYNEQFF,TGTGCCACCATTGAGCGGGGGAGCTCCTACAATGAGCAGTTCTTC
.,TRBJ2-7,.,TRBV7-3,CASSLVPRGEQYF,TGTGCCAGCAGCTTAGTGCCACGGGGCGAGCAGTACTTC